This TCR beta chain was found in a study of CD4 T cells in relation to SARS-CoV-2 and coronaviruses. Overall study context: Median patient age was 38.5 years, spanning 21 to 72 years. The restricting HLA molecule for shared crossreactive spike epitopes was mapped. Regarding the study as a whole: No crossreactivity against non-spike viral proteins was tested here.

About this clone: Its antigen remains unidentified.

The CDR3 is 12 amino acids. The germline CDR1 and CDR2 sequences are KGHSH and LQKENI. Trimming left V 6 bases short and J 4 bases short, with 9 bases between. The repertoire was sequenced with immunoSEQ multiplex PCR; TCRdb's copy has only in-frame clones and lacks some. The repertoire has about 37,000 clones, approximately 83% of them found once; the top ten carry over 3%. This TCR was recovered from an adult with COVID-19. The sequencing sample was made of memory CD4+ T cells from PBMCs. This chain connects TRBV18 to TRBJ1-2; D uncertain. CDR3 coding DNA: TGTGCCAGCTCTATGGACTCCTATGGCTACACCTTC. The encoded protein is CASSMDSYGYTF.